The 16 T cell receptor beta chains below were found in one sample sequenced in a study of blood T cell repertoires in COVID-19. The assay was immunoSEQ multiplex PCR, and TCRdb's table has in-frame clones only and misses some. The sample has a few hundred thousand clones; 88% are singletons. Sequencing input: PBMCs or T cells enriched from blood (not recorded which). These receptors originate from a young woman who had recovered from COVID-19.

The chain couples TRBV4-1 to TRBJ2-3; D perhaps matches TRBD1 (5 bases). This CDR3 region has 16 residues. V lost 1 base to trimming and J lost 4 bases, with 15 bases between them. Germline V gene lookup returns CDR1 MGHRA and CDR2 YSYEKL. DNA for the CDR3: TGCGCCAGCAGCCAAGTAGGGGCGTCTTTTTCAGATACGCAGTATTTT. It is translated as CASSQVGASFSDTQYF.

This clone was counted only a few times. This chain links TRBV6-5 with TRBJ1-2; 8 bases agree with TRBD1. CDR3 size: 16 residues. The germline V gene has CDR1 MNHEY and CDR2 SVGAGI. After removal of 4 bases from V and 0 bases from J, the junction contained 7 bases not matched to a gene. CDR3 nucleotide sequence: TGTGCCAGCAGTTCGGGACAGGATCGACCTAACTATGGCTACACCTTC. This gives the protein CASSSGQDRPNYGYTF.

This chain uses TRBV5-4 with TRBJ2-7; 8 positions agree with TRBD1. Germline V CDR1 and CDR2: SGHNT, YYREEE (reference sequence). The trim removed 2 bases at V and 4 bases at J, leaving 8 bases unmatched. This CDR3 comprises 15 residues. The CDR3 is CASSLSSDRDYEQYF. In nucleotides, the CDR3 is TGTGCCAGCAGCTTAAGTTCGGACAGGGATTACGAGCAGTACTTC.

The chain combines TRBV6-6 with TRBJ2-5; tentatively, D is TRBD2 (5 bases). The CDR3 is made up of 18 amino acids. The V end was cut by 5 bases, the J end by 4 bases, with 26 bases between. Germline V gene sequence: CDR1 MNHNY, CDR2 SVGAGI (reference sequence). The CDR3 sequence: CASSPPGVIPLLLETQYF. CDR3 DNA sequence: TGTGCCAGCAGTCCCCCCGGGGTAATTCCCCTTCTACTAGAGACCCAGTACTTC.

The chain links TRBV18 to TRBJ2-2, with a weak D call TRBD1 (6 bases). V lost 0 bases, J lost 5 bases, and 10 bases lay in between. The CDR3 is 15 residues long. CDR1 is KGHSH, CDR2 LQKENI, per germline. This CDR3 reads CASSPPNRETGELFF. The CDR3 bases are TGTGCCAGCTCACCACCGAACAGGGAGACCGGGGAGCTGTTTTTT.

In nucleotides, the CDR3 is TGTGCCAGCAGGTCATCGTCTGGGGGCGAGCAGTTCTTC. Its protein product is CASRSSSGGEQFF. The chain employs TRBV3-1 (or the pseudogene TRBV3-2) and TRBJ2-1; TRBD1 is a possible D gene (6 bases). Trimming cost V 6 bases and J 10 bases, with 16 bases left between them. CDR3 length equals 13 residues. Germline values: CDR1 LGHDT, CDR2 YNNKEL (reference sequence).

The chain links TRBV2 to TRBJ2-2; TRBD1 is a possible D gene (6 bases). V was clipped by 7 bases and J by 4 bases, with 13 bases between them. The CDR3 length is 14 residues. The germline V gene encodes CDR1 SNHLY and CDR2 FYNNEI. In DNA, the CDR3 is TGTGCCAGCATCCAGGGGATGATCACCGGGGAGCTGTTTTTT. Translated: CASIQGMITGELFF.

The rearrangement links TRBV14 to TRBJ2-3; D is unclear. Trimming cost V 1 base and J 6 bases, with 17 bases left between them. The CDR3 loop spans 16 amino acids. Looked up from germline, CDR1 is SGHDN and CDR2 is FVKESK. CDR3 residues: CASSQGRWANQDTQYF. Written as DNA, the CDR3 is TGTGCCAGCAGCCAAGGGCGCTGGGCGAACCAGGATACGCAGTATTTT.

The chain links TRBV10-3 to TRBJ1-6, with 7 bases fitting TRBD1. This CDR3 has 15 amino acids. CDR1 and CDR2 (germline): ENHRY, SYGVKD. The V and J ends lost 0 bases and 10 bases, in that order; junction bases with no gene match: 6. The chain's CDR3 is CAISESTGQRSPLHF. Written as DNA, the CDR3 is TGTGCCATCAGTGAGTCGACAGGGCAGAGGTCACCCCTCCACTTT.

The rearrangement joins TRBV7-2 to TRBJ2-3, with 12 bases identical to TRBD1. After removal of 5 bases from V and 6 bases from J, the junction contained 6 bases not matched to a gene. This CDR3 region has 15 residues. Germline lookup yields CDR1 SGHTA and CDR2 FQGNSA. The CDR3 DNA reads as TGTGCCAGCAGCCCGGGACAGGGGGCCGTCGATACGCAGTATTTT. Protein: CASSPGQGAVDTQYF.

V usage is TRBV7-9 and J usage is TRBJ2-1; 9 bases map to TRBD1. The CDR3 totals 15 residues. With V trimmed by 5 bases and J by 5 bases, 7 bases remained unmatched. In germline, CDR1 is SEHNR, CDR2 FQNEAQ (reference sequence). CDR3 sequence: CASSPRTGVDNEQFF. The DNA for the CDR3 is TGTGCCAGCAGCCCTCGGACAGGGGTCGACAATGAGCAGTTCTTC.

The V and J genes are TRBV4-2 and TRBJ1-3, with D possibly being TRBD1 (6 bases). Germline CDR1 reads LGHNA; CDR2 reads YNFKEQ. V lost 1 base and J lost 5, with 12 bases in between. The CDR3 consists of 15 residues. The CDR3 reads CASSQVTGGRNTIYF. The CDR3 DNA reads TGTGCCAGCAGCCAAGTGACTGGGGGCCGAAACACCATATATTTT.

The rearrangement uses TRBV5-1 and TRBJ2-2; D might be TRBD1 (6 bases). The CDR3 has 13 amino acids. Trimming stripped 1 base from V and 6 bases from J, with 7 bases between. Per germline, CDR1 SGHRS and CDR2 YFSETQ. The CDR3 reads CASSLWGPGELFF. The CDR3 region has the DNA TGCGCCAGCAGCTTGTGGGGGCCCGGGGAGCTGTTTTTT. The variable domain in full, with the rest retrieved from reference TRBV5-1 and TRBJ2-2, is KAGVTQTPRYLIKTRGQQVTLSCSPISGHRSVSWYQQTPGQGLQFLFEYFSETQRNKGNFPGRFSGRQFSNSRSEMNVSTLELGDSALYLCASSLWGPGELFFGEGSRLTVL.

V and J are TRBV19 and TRBJ1-1; D uncertain. CDR3 length: 15 residues. The V gene's germline CDR1 is LNHDA and CDR2 SQIVND (reference sequence). V was trimmed by 2 bases and J by 1 base, leaving 11 bases between them. CDR3 bases: TGTGCCAGTAGTATACGATACGGGGAGAACACTGAAGCTTTCTTT. Translating it yields CASSIRYGENTEAFF. The variable domain in full, with the rest retrieved from reference TRBV19 and TRBJ1-1, is DGGITQSPKYLFRKEGQNVTLSCEQNLNHDAMYWYRQDPGQGLRLIYYSQIVNDFQKGDIAEGYSVSREKKESFPLTVTSAQKNPTAFYLCASSIRYGENTEAFFGQGTRLTVV.

The chain combines TRBV5-1 with TRBJ1-1; D unresolved. Trimming shortened V by 4 bases and J by 1 base, and 11 bases separated the two germline ends. CDR1 SGHRS and CDR2 YFSETQ come from the germline V gene. The CDR3 is made up of 14 amino acids. The CDR3 DNA sequence: TGCGCCAGCAGCCCACGCGGGGAGAACACTGAAGCTTTCTTT. This translates into CASSPRGENTEAFF.

This chain joins TRBV9 and TRBJ2-3; D is ambiguous. V lost 6 bases and J lost 1, with 6 bases in between. The CDR3 loop spans 12 amino acids. CDR1 and CDR2 from the germline V gene are SGDLS and YYNGEE. Here the CDR3 DNA reads TGTGCCAGCAATCGGGGCACAGATACGCAGTATTTT. It codes for CASNRGTDTQYF. The complete variable domain, with remaining parts taken from reference TRBV9 and TRBJ2-3, reads DSGVTQTPKHLITATGQRVTLRCSPRSGDLSVYWYQQSLDQGLQFLIQYYNGEERAKGNILERFSAQQFPDLHSELNLSSLELGDSALYFCASNRGTDTQYFGPGTRLTVL.